These T cell receptor beta chains were read from a single sample in a study of cytomegalovirus exposure and HLA in healthy donors. TCRdb's copy holds only in-frame clones and misses some; the assay was immunoSEQ multiplex PCR. The sample has about 210,000 clones, almost 80% seen once. Material for sequencing was PBMCs. Receptors were obtained from a male donor in good health and CMV-seronegative. The CDR3 runs from the conserved cysteine through the conserved F or W.

17	TRBV4-3	TRBJ2-1	CASSRGGGGILNNEQFF
14	TRBV5-1	TRBJ1-2	CASSGTGTNYGYTF
16	TRBV4-3	TRBJ2-7	CASSQGRLAGSYEQYF
14	TRBV7-7	TRBJ1-5	CASSLGAGNQPQHF
13	TRBV2	TRBJ1-1	CASAQGAGTEAFF
13	TRBV15	TRBJ2-7	CATSSGRAYEQYF
15	TRBV19	TRBJ1-1	CASSRTGVFDTEAFF
15	TRBV7-3	TRBJ2-2	CASSPSVDRAGELFF
15	TRBV4-2	TRBJ1-2	CASSQLEGTGGGYTF
15	TRBV5-1	TRBJ1-1	CASSSVNRGGTEAFF
13	TRBV11-2	TRBJ1-1	CASSLTAGGEAFF
14	TRBV29-1	TRBJ2-1	CSVGRAGVKDEQFF
16	TRBV11-2	TRBJ2-1	CASSLGAGTSPNEQFF
16	TRBV18	TRBJ2-7	CASSPSPGQGTYEQYF
14	TRBV6-6	TRBJ1-5	CASSHGSRNQPQHF
15	TRBV19	TRBJ1-2	CASSIGTGTTYGYTF
14	TRBV28	TRBJ1-4	CASSFRDRYGKLFF
12	TRBV10-3	TRBJ1-1	CAISADRIEAFF
14	TRBV27	TRBJ2-7	CASSLIGNSYEQYF
15	TRBV6-1	TRBJ1-1	CASSVLTAMNTEAFF
16	TRBV9	TRBJ1-2	CASSVSGGQLNYGYTF
14	TRBV9	TRBJ1-2	CASSVDRGVYGYTF
19	TRBV27	TRBJ2-3	CASSRSPRGRGQYTDTQYF
15	TRBV28	TRBJ2-7	CASSFSYSGTYEQYF
14	TRBV11-2	TRBJ1-2	CASRSWGPLWLDTF
14	TRBV27	TRBJ2-7	CASSSRGQGGSSCF
16	TRBV28	TRBJ2-3	CASSSIPGASTDTQYF
14	TRBV2	TRBJ2-3	CASSELSSTDTQYF
18	TRBV4-1	TRBJ2-1	CASSHRGTALSSYNEQFF
14	TRBV9	TRBJ1-2	CASSAGGAGYGYTF
13	TRBV2	TRBJ1-1	CASFLLGPHLAFF